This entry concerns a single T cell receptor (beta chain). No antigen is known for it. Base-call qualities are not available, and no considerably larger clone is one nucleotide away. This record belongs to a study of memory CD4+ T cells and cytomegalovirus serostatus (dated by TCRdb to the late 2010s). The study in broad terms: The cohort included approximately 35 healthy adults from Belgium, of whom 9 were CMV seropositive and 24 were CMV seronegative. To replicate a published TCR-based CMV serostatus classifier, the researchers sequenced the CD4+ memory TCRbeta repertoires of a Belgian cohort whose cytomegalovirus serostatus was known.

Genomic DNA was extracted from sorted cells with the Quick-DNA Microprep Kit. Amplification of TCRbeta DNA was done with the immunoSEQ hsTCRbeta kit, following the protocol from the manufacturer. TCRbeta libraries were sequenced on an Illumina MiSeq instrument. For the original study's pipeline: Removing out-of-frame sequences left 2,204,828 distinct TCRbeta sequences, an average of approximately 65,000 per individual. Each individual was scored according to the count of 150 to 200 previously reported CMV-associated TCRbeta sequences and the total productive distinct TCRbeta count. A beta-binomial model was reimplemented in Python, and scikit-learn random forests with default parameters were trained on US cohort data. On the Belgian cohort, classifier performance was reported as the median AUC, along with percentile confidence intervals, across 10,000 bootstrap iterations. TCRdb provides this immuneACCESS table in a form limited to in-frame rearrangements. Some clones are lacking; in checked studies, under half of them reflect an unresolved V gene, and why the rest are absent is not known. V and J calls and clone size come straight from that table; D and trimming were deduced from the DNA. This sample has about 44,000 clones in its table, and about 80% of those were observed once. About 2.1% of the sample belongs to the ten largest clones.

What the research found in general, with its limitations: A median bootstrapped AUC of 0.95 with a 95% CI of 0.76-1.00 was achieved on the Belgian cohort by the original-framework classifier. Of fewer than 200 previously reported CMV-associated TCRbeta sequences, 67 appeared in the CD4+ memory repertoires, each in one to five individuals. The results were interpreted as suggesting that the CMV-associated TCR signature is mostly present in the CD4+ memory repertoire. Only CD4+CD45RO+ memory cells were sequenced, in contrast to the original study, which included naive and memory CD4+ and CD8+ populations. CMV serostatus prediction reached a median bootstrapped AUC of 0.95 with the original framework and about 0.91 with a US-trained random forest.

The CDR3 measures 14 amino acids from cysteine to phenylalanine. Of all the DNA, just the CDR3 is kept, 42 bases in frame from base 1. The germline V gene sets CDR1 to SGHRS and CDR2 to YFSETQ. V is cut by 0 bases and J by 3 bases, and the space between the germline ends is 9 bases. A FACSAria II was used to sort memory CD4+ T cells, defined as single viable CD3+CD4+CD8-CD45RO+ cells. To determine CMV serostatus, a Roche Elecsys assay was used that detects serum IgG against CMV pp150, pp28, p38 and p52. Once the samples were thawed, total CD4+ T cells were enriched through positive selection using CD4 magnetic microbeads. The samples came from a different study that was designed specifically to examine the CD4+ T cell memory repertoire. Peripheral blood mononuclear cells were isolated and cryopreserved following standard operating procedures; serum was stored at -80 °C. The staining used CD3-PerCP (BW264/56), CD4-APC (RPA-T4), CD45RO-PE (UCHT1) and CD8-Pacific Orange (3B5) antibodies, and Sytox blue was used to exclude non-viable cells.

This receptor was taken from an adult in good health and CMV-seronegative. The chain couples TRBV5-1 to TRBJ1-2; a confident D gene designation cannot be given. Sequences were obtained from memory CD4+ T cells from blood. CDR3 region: CASSLDWTDYGYTF. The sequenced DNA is TGCGCCAGCAGCTTGGATTGGACCGACTATGGCTACACCTTC. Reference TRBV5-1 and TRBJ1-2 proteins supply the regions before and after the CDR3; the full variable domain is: KAGVTQTPRYLIKTRGQQVTLSCSPISGHRSVSWYQQTPGQGLQFLFEYFSETQRNKGNFPGRFSGRQFSNSRSEMNVSTLELGDSALYLCASSLDWTDYGYTFGSGTRLTVV.